This is a list of T cell receptor beta chains from one sample in a study of T cell responses to AZD1222 COVID-19 vaccine. Assay: immunoSEQ multiplex PCR; the TCRdb copy retains only in-frame clones and omits some. The table lists about 140,000 clones, nearly 95% of them singletons. The specimen comprised peripheral blood, sampled 28 days after the second AZD1222 dose. The receptors originated from an adult who received the AZD1222 COVID-19 vaccine. Each CDR3 is given with its conserved first and last residue. A D gene is named only where the DNA matches it firmly. Clone sizes are given selectively: once, few, many, or a class where the clone is expanded.

TRBV7-2	16	TRBJ1-2	-	TRBD1	CASSPSGQGKVYGYTF	TGTGCCAGCAGCCCGTCGGGACAGGGTAAAGTTTATGGCTACACCTTC
TRBV7-9	14	TRBJ1-4	-	-	CASSPQATNEKLFF	TGTGCCAGCAGCCCACAGGCAACTAATGAAAAACTGTTTTTT
TRBV14	13	TRBJ1-6	-	-	CASSQVIRSPLHF	TGTGCCAGCAGCCAAGTTATTCGCTCACCCCTCCACTTT
TRBV6-5	13	TRBJ1-1	-	-	CASNGRTNTEAFF	TGTGCCAGCAACGGCCGTACCAACACTGAAGCTTTCTTT
TRBV19	13	TRBJ1-1	-	-	CASGRDRDTEAFF	TGTGCCAGTGGGCGGGATAGGGACACTGAAGCTTTCTTT
TRBV7-9	12	TRBJ1-1	once	-	CASSRDSIGAFF	TGTGCCAGCAGCCGAGACAGTATTGGGGCTTTCTTT
TRBV18	15	TRBJ1-1	-	-	CASSLGFGLNTEAFF	TGTGCCAGCTCCCTGGGTTTCGGCCTTAACACTGAAGCTTTCTTT
TRBV28	15	TRBJ1-2	-	-	CASSSPRTDHYGYTF	TGTGCCAGCAGTTCTCCGAGGACAGACCACTATGGCTACACCTTC
TRBV29-1	13	TRBJ2-1	-	-	CSVDPTGYNEQFF	TGCAGCGTTGATCCCACGGGCTACAATGAGCAGTTCTTC
TRBV15	15	TRBJ2-1	few	-	CATSRDRGGSNEQFF	TGTGCCACCAGCAGAGATCGAGGAGGCAGCAATGAGCAGTTCTTC
TRBV19	11	TRBJ2-1	-	TRBD1	CASSRQGQEFF	TGTGCCAGTAGTAGACAGGGTCAGGAGTTCTTC
TRBV14	13	TRBJ1-1	-	-	CASSSTSSTEAFF	TGTGCCAGCAGCTCCACATCTAGCACTGAAGCTTTCTTT
TRBV18	14	TRBJ2-7	-	TRBD2	CASSSGTSGDEQYF	TGTGCCAGCTCGTCCGGGACTAGCGGGGACGAGCAGTACTTC
TRBV24-1	13	TRBJ1-2	-	-	CATSDGSYYGYTF	TGTGCCACCAGTGACGGCAGCTACTATGGCTACACCTTC
TRBV5-4	15	TRBJ2-1	once	TRBD2	CASSLPSGRKGEQFF	TGTGCCAGCAGCTTGCCTAGCGGGAGAAAAGGTGAGCAGTTCTTC
TRBV5-1	14	TRBJ1-1	-	-	CASSLGAGWTEAFF	TGCGCCAGCAGCTTGGGGGCAGGGTGGACTGAAGCTTTCTTT
TRBV19	15	TRBJ1-4	-	TRBD1	CASQDRGLTNEKLFF	TGTGCCTCCCAGGACAGGGGCCTAACTAATGAAAAACTGTTTTTT
TRBV5-1	16	TRBJ1-2	-	TRBD1	CASSLDLGQGSYGYTF	TGCGCCAGCAGCTTGGACCTTGGACAGGGATCCTATGGCTACACCTTC
TRBV25-1	12	TRBJ1-1	once	-	CASRLIETEAFF	TGTGCCAGCCGCCTTATTGAGACTGAAGCTTTCTTT
TRBV18	13	TRBJ1-1	-	-	CASSANTNTEAFF	TGTGCCAGCTCAGCGAACACGAACACTGAAGCTTTCTTT
TRBV3-1/TRBV3-2	17	TRBJ1-2	-	-	CASSQEGGRENFYGYTF	TGTGCCAGCAGCCAAGAAGGGGGAAGGGAAAACTTCTATGGCTACACCTTC
TRBV4-2	14	TRBJ2-7	-	-	CASNEDSTSYEQYF	TGTGCCAGCAACGAGGACTCTACTTCCTACGAGCAGTACTTC
TRBV4-1	15	TRBJ1-1	-	-	CASSQAGLGGTEAFF	TGCGCCAGCAGCCAGGCCGGGCTGGGTGGCACTGAAGCTTTCTTT